This T cell receptor (beta chain) was identified in a study of blood T cell repertoires in COVID-19. Study as a whole: Nucleic acid was either cDNA or gDNA, and it came from T cells, B-cell-depleted T cells, or PBMCs.

Data came from immunoSEQ multiplex PCR; TCRdb stores just in-frame clones and leaves some out. The table includes about 120,000 clones, under 95% detected once. CDR1 and CDR2 (germline): SGHRS, YFSETQ. The V end lost 4 bases, the J end lost 7 bases, and 9 bases lay between the germline ends. This CDR3 region has 11 residues. The chain employs TRBV5-1 and TRBJ2-7; D might be TRBD2 (5 bases). This sequence originates from a man in his fifties or sixties with COVID-19, enrolled during active disease. The sample consisted of peripheral blood. The CDR3 region has the DNA TGCGCCAGCAGCCCTCCGGGAGAGCAGTACTTC. Amino acid sequence: CASSPPGEQYF.